This T cell receptor beta chain derives from a study of blood T cell repertoires in COVID-19. Study context: The origin of the acute and convalescent COVID-19 samples was the United States, Italy and Spain. The analysed material was cDNA or gDNA that came from T cells, B-cell-depleted T cells, or PBMCs.

In the original analysis: Cell counts per sample came from amplifying reference gene primers. This table comes from immunoSEQ multiplex PCR, and its TCRdb copy is limited to in-frame clones, with some not included. V and J calls and clone size are copied from that table; D and trimming were computed from the DNA. This repertoire shows about 42,000 clones, around 89% found once; its top ten account for around 6.2%. Germline V CDR1 and CDR2: MNHEY, SVGAGI. The CDR3 length is 15 residues. Trimming shortened V by 0 bases and J by 0 bases, and 6 bases separated the two germline ends. This sequence was found in a human donor in a cohort sampled during active COVID-19. The chain is built from TRBV6-5 and TRBJ1-5, with TRBD1 as a possible D gene (5 bases). Sequenced material: peripheral blood. CDR3 sequence (DNA): TGTGCCAGCAGTTACTCGACAGATAGCAATCAGCCCCAGCATTTT. Its translation: CASSYSTDSNQPQHF.